The TCR beta chain described here comes from a study of neoadjuvant anti-PD-1 for oral cavity cancer (dated by TCRdb to about 2021). About the full investigation: Before undergoing curative-intent surgical resection, most patients got three to four biweekly nivolumab doses at 3 mg/kg. Responders were defined as patients with complete response, partial response or stable disease by RECIST 1.1; non-responders were defined as patients with progression. Patients without progression received a fourth nivolumab dose around day 43 and underwent definitive surgical resection on days 50-56. The parent correlative cohort had 12 to 13 patients and a response rate of 30% to 35%. Results the study describes overall, beyond this receptor: The TCR analyses had only a few patients in each response group, and the authors called for validation in larger cohorts. Greater tumor shrinkage correlated with larger post-treatment sizes of preexisting intratumoral clones, which suggests that expansion of preexisting clones contributed to response. Higher pretreatment blood Treg/Th17 ratios correlated with both higher pretreatment blood TCRbeta clonality and lower post-treatment tumor TCRbeta clonality.

This clone was picked up a small number of times. Its antigen is currently not known. No quality values exist for individual bases; no much larger clone is one base distant. The intended sense of this specimen's time point label: before neoadjuvant nivolumab. Patients were newly diagnosed with stage II-IVA oral cavity squamous cell carcinoma and had received no prior systemic or radiation treatment. The cohort was composed of patients with HPV-negative, locally advanced oral cavity squamous cell carcinoma. Samples were obtained from a longitudinal correlative study of a single-arm phase II trial of neoadjuvant nivolumab in oral cavity squamous cell carcinoma. Genomic DNA-based TCRbeta sequencing was performed on subject-matched pre- and post-treatment PBMCs and tumors from three responders and three non-responders. The Maxwell RSC DNA from Tissue kit was used to isolate genomic DNA from tumor tissue.

For survey sequencing of tumor libraries, mostly roughly 5 ug of input genomic DNA was used, and two replicates were run per sample. The immunoSEQ hsTCRbeta kit was used to prepare TCRbeta libraries according to the manufacturer's instructions. An Illumina NovaSeq 6000 S4 flow cell was used to sequence the final libraries, which had first been combined to 3 nM. Turning to the authors' computational methods: The immunoSEQ Analyzer handled quality control and preprocessing of the raw data. The analysis was restricted to productive rearrangements, with each unique CDR3 amino acid sequence defining a clonotype. Repertoire clonality was estimated as the Gini-Simpson index, which was computed with the R package tcR. Gini indices were compared with Student's t test, and associations with tumor size change were assessed by Pearson correlation. In its TCRdb copy, this immuneACCESS table keeps in-frame sequences only and misses some clones. Where compared with another copy, unresolved V genes explain less than half of these, and the others have no known cause. V and J calls and clone size are as listed in that table; D and trimming were resolved from the DNA. The sample table contains under 7,000 clones; only one count was recorded for around 60% of them. The top ten constitute more than 8% of the sample.

The junction shows trimming of 0 bases on V and 4 bases on J, plus 10 bases between the germline ends. The CDR3, cysteine through phenylalanine, is 14 amino acids long. The entry retains the CDR3 DNA only, 42 bases that are in frame from base 1. CDR1 and CDR2 are drawn from the germline V gene: SGDLS, YYNGEE. The source was tumor tissue, collected before nivolumab (anti-PD-1) treatment. This chain is built from TRBV9 and TRBJ1-1; a tentative D match to TRBD1 spans 5 bases. The TCR sequence derives from a person aged 40-85 years with oral cavity squamous cell carcinoma. The CDR3 protein sequence reads: CASSVDWGGTEAFF. The DNA is TGTGCCAGCAGCGTAGACTGGGGGGGCACTGAAGCTTTCTTT.